This is a list of T cell receptor beta chains from one sample in a study of CD8 T cells in ankylosing spondylitis. TCRdb reanalysed the 5' RACE reads using MiXCR and keeps one entry per CDR3 protein. In the table there are under 150,000 distinct CDR3 sequences, over 9.5% of which are singletons. The specimen sequenced was blood, either unsorted or a sorted T cell fraction (not recorded which). Receptors originate from a female donor with ankylosing spondylitis or in good health (not recorded which). CDR3s include the opening cysteine and the closing phenylalanine or tryptophan. Each record gives: J gene, D gene, V gene, clone size, CDR3 protein, CDR3 DNA. A D gene is named only where the DNA matches it firmly. Expanded clones get a size class; other rows say once, few or many, or leave the size out.

j_gene: TRBJ2-2
d_gene: -
v_gene: TRBV5-1
abundance: -
CDR3aa: CASSLTGSGGELFF
CDR3nt: TGCGCCAGCAGCTTGACGGGTTCAGGAGGGGAGCTGTTTTTT

j_gene: TRBJ1-1
d_gene: -
v_gene: TRBV6-6
abundance: many
CDR3aa: CASSPGHSGETEAFF
CDR3nt: TGTGCCAGCAGTCCTGGCCACTCCGGGGAAACTGAAGCTTTCTTT

j_gene: TRBJ2-2
d_gene: -
v_gene: TRBV4-1
abundance: many
CDR3aa: CASSQDEGTGELFF
CDR3nt: TGCGCCAGCAGCCAAGACGAGGGCACCGGGGAGCTGTTTTTT

j_gene: TRBJ2-1
d_gene: -
v_gene: TRBV10-2
abundance: few
CDR3aa: CASSARSGASYNEQFF
CDR3nt: TGCGCCAGCAGTGCCCGTAGCGGAGCGTCCTACAATGAGCAGTTCTTC

j_gene: TRBJ2-7
d_gene: -
v_gene: TRBV5-1
abundance: many
CDR3aa: CASSPSGTRNEQYF
CDR3nt: TGCGCCAGCAGCCCATCCGGGACCCGTAACGAGCAGTACTTC

j_gene: TRBJ1-1
d_gene: -
v_gene: TRBV12-3/TRBV12-4
abundance: many
CDR3aa: CASSFSQEEAFF
CDR3nt: TGTGCCAGCAGTTTTTCCCAGGAGGAAGCTTTCTTT

j_gene: TRBJ2-3
d_gene: -
v_gene: TRBV29-1
abundance: many
CDR3aa: CSVDKTSTDTQYF
CDR3nt: TGCAGCGTCGACAAGACTAGCACAGATACGCAGTATTTT

j_gene: TRBJ2-1
d_gene: TRBD2
v_gene: TRBV20-1
abundance: many
CDR3aa: CSARDLTSGSINEQFF
CDR3nt: TGCAGTGCTAGAGATCTGACTAGCGGGTCTATTAATGAGCAGTTCTTC

j_gene: TRBJ2-1
d_gene: TRBD2
v_gene: TRBV6-1
abundance: -
CDR3aa: CASRQTSGRSDEQFF
CDR3nt: TGTGCCAGCAGACAGACTAGCGGGAGAAGCGATGAGCAGTTCTTC

j_gene: TRBJ2-3
d_gene: -
v_gene: TRBV20-1
abundance: few
CDR3aa: CSARDPARFGTDTQYF
CDR3nt: TGCAGTGCTAGAGATCCCGCTAGATTCGGCACAGATACGCAGTATTTT

j_gene: TRBJ2-1
d_gene: -
v_gene: TRBV18
abundance: many
CDR3aa: CASSGQGSNYNEQFF
CDR3nt: TGTGCCAGCTCGGGGCAGGGATCCAACTACAATGAGCAGTTCTTC

j_gene: TRBJ2-1
d_gene: -
v_gene: TRBV12-3/TRBV12-4
abundance: many
CDR3aa: CASSLGVRQDEQFF
CDR3nt: TGTGCCAGCAGTTTAGGGGTCCGACAGGATGAGCAGTTCTTC

j_gene: TRBJ1-3
d_gene: -
v_gene: TRBV7-2
abundance: many
CDR3aa: CASSPASGNTIYF
CDR3nt: TGTGCCAGCAGCCCAGCCTCTGGAAACACCATATATTTT

j_gene: TRBJ2-1
d_gene: -
v_gene: TRBV12-3/TRBV12-4
abundance: many
CDR3aa: CASRPKFYNEQFF
CDR3nt: TGTGCCAGCAGACCTAAGTTCTACAATGAGCAGTTCTTC

j_gene: TRBJ2-2
d_gene: -
v_gene: TRBV2
abundance: few
CDR3aa: CASMGGSANTGELFF
CDR3nt: TGTGCCAGCATGGGGGGATCTGCGAACACCGGGGAGCTGTTTTTT

j_gene: TRBJ2-1
d_gene: TRBD2
v_gene: TRBV18
abundance: many
CDR3aa: CASSPTNRLAVYNEQFF
CDR3nt: TGTGCCAGCTCCCCAACAAACAGACTAGCGGTCTACAATGAGCAGTTCTTC

j_gene: TRBJ1-1
d_gene: -
v_gene: TRBV7-2
abundance: many
CDR3aa: CASSLNRGDTEAFF
CDR3nt: TGTGCCAGCAGCTTAAATAGGGGCGACACTGAAGCTTTCTTT

j_gene: TRBJ1-5
d_gene: TRBD1
v_gene: TRBV7-9
abundance: many
CDR3aa: CASSRQGAGNQPQHF
CDR3nt: TGTGCCAGCAGCCGACAGGGGGCCGGCAATCAGCCCCAGCATTTT

j_gene: TRBJ1-3
d_gene: -
v_gene: TRBV7-3
abundance: many
CDR3aa: CASSLLGSGNTIYF
CDR3nt: TGTGCCAGCAGCTTGTTGGGCTCTGGAAACACCATATATTTT

j_gene: TRBJ1-1
d_gene: -
v_gene: TRBV5-1
abundance: many
CDR3aa: CASSLGHANTEAFF
CDR3nt: TGCGCCAGCAGCTTGGGACACGCGAACACTGAAGCTTTCTTT

j_gene: TRBJ1-2
d_gene: -
v_gene: TRBV29-1
abundance: many
CDR3aa: CSVEGAGSLNYGYTF
CDR3nt: TGCAGCGTTGAAGGCGCGGGGAGTTTGAACTATGGCTACACCTTC

j_gene: TRBJ1-1
d_gene: -
v_gene: TRBV29-1
abundance: -
CDR3aa: CSVARQSYTEAFF
CDR3nt: TGCAGCGTTGCTCGACAGTCCTACACTGAAGCTTTCTTT

j_gene: TRBJ1-1
d_gene: TRBD1
v_gene: TRBV5-1
abundance: many
CDR3aa: CASSGGQITEAFF
CDR3nt: TGCGCCAGCAGCGGGGGACAGATCACTGAAGCTTTCTTT

j_gene: TRBJ2-7
d_gene: TRBD2
v_gene: TRBV3-1
abundance: few
CDR3aa: CASCFGPHRLAGAQYEQYF
CDR3nt: TGTGCCAGCTGTTTTGGCCCCCATCGACTAGCGGGGGCCCAGTACGAGCAGTACTTC

j_gene: TRBJ1-2
d_gene: -
v_gene: TRBV2
abundance: many
CDR3aa: CASSGKGLDGYTF
CDR3nt: TGTGCCAGCAGTGGTAAGGGTCTTGATGGCTACACCTTC

j_gene: TRBJ2-2
d_gene: TRBD2
v_gene: TRBV20-1
abundance: many
CDR3aa: CSAGPGGMNTGELFF
CDR3nt: TGCAGTGCTGGGCCGGGAGGCATGAACACCGGGGAGCTGTTTTTT

j_gene: TRBJ1-1
d_gene: -
v_gene: TRBV5-1
abundance: -
CDR3aa: CASSVGHSPNTEAFF
CDR3nt: TGCGCCAGCAGCGTAGGGCACTCACCCAACACTGAAGCTTTCTTT